This is a list of T cell receptor beta chains from one sample in a study of read filtering for tumor transcriptome and immune sequencing. TCRdb reprocessed the reads with MiXCR, giving one entry per CDR3 protein. The sample gives 35,000 to 40,000 distinct CDR3 sequences, roughly 15% of which show up once; 25% to 35% is in the top ten. The specimen was a population of CD138-negative cells sorted from bone marrow. These receptors were obtained from a donor over 35 with multiple myeloma. Each CDR3 is given with its conserved first and last residue. Fields, in order: D gene, V gene, clone size, J gene, CDR3 protein, CDR3 DNA. A D gene is named only where the DNA matches it firmly. The size entry is marked missing in some rows and otherwise reads once, few, many or a size class.

TRBD2	TRBV28	many	TRBJ2-7	CASSPLAIAGGTYEQYF	TGTGCCAGCAGTCCCCTTGCTATAGCGGGAGGGACCTACGAGCAGTACTTC
NA	TRBV5-1	many	TRBJ2-1	CASSVIWGTYNEQFF	TGCGCCAGCAGCGTGATATGGGGGACCTACAATGAGCAGTTCTTC
NA	TRBV7-9	many	TRBJ1-1	CASSLSGNTEAFF	TGTGCCAGCAGCTTATCCGGGAACACTGAAGCTTTCTTT
TRBD1	TRBV7-8	NA	TRBJ2-6	CASSPWTGAGPGAGANVLTF	TGTGCCAGCAGCCCATGGACAGGCGCTGGGCCGGGCGCTGGGGCCAACGTCCTGACTTTC
NA	TRBV2	many	TRBJ2-3	CASSGGGGGTQYF	TGTGCCAGCAGTGGGGGGGGGGGCGGTACGCAGTATTTT
NA	TRBV7-2	many	TRBJ2-7	CASSQFSGYEQYF	TGTGCCAGCAGCCAATTTAGTGGGTACGAGCAGTACTTC
NA	TRBV12-3/TRBV12-4	NA	TRBJ2-5	CASSHIWTQETQYF	TGTGCCAGCAGCCACATTTGGACCCAAGAGACCCAGTACTTC
TRBD2	TRBV5-4	NA	TRBJ2-3	CASSLTSGAGDTQYF	TGTGCCAGCAGTTTAACTAGCGGGGCCGGGGATACGCAGTATTTT
TRBD2	TRBV7-2	many	TRBJ2-4	CASSLRLAGGPEVAKNIQYF	TGTGCCAGCAGCTTAAGACTAGCGGGAGGGCCTGAGGTGGCCAAAAACATTCAGTACTTC
NA	TRBV4-1	many	TRBJ1-4	CASSQERQPSNEKLFF	TGCGCCAGCAGCCAAGAGAGACAGCCCTCTAATGAAAAACTGTTTTTT
NA	TRBV20-1	many	TRBJ2-1	CSAPPGKAVYNEQFF	TGCAGTGCTCCCCCCGGGAAGGCCGTCTACAATGAGCAGTTCTTC
TRBD2	TRBV5-6	NA	TRBJ2-2	CASSPLGRANTGELFF	TGTGCCAGCAGCCCCCTAGGGAGGGCGAACACCGGGGAGCTGTTTTTC
NA	TRBV6-2/TRBV6-3	many	TRBJ1-1	CASTPSGANTEAFF	TGTGCCAGCACCCCCTCGGGGGCGAACACTGAAGCTTTCTTT
TRBD2	TRBV5-1	many	TRBJ2-3	CASSRGSTSGSSTDTQYF	TGCGCCAGCAGCAGGGGCTCTACTAGCGGGAGTTCCACAGATACGCAGTATTTT
NA	TRBV10-3	many	TRBJ2-1	CAISTGDARNEQFF	TGTGCCATCAGTACGGGAGATGCTCGCAATGAGCAGTTCTTC
NA	TRBV7-8	many	TRBJ2-1	CASSLDGSSYNEQFF	TGTGCCAGCAGCTTAGACGGGAGCTCCTACAATGAGCAGTTCTTC
TRBD2	TRBV10-2	few	TRBJ2-7	CASSESSEGGYVQYF	TGCGCCAGCAGTGAGTCGAGCGAGGGAGGGTACGTGCAGTACTTC
NA	TRBV20-1	many	TRBJ2-1	CSARDYNEQFF	TGCAGTGCTAGAGATTACAATGAGCAGTTCTTC
NA	TRBV28	many	TRBJ2-1	CASSLVVSTGRVYGEQFF	TGTGCCAGCAGTTTAGTTGTTAGTACCGGGCGGGTTTATGGTGAGCAGTTCTTC
TRBD1	TRBV12-3/TRBV12-4	NA	TRBJ1-5	CASSPRTGGNQPQHF	TGTGCCAGCAGCCCCAGGACAGGGGGGAATCAGCCCCAGCATTTT
TRBD2	TRBV20-1	NA	TRBJ2-7	CSASATSLEKQYF	TGCAGTGCCTCGGCGACTAGCCTCGAGAAGCAGTACTTC
NA	TRBV15	many	TRBJ2-1	CATSRVLYNEQFF	TGTGCCACCAGCAGAGTACTCTACAATGAGCAGTTCTTC
TRBD2	TRBV20-1	NA	TRBJ2-7	CSASRLAGGYEQYF	TGCAGTGCTAGTCGGCTAGCGGGAGGGTACGAGCAGTACTTC
TRBD1	TRBV7-9	many	TRBJ2-3	CASSLGTASTDTQYF	TGTGCCAGCAGCTTGGGGACAGCTAGCACAGATACGCAGTATTTT
TRBD2	TRBV3-1	many	TRBJ2-1	CASSQIPSSGRANEQFF	TGTGCCAGCAGTCAAATACCCTCTAGCGGGAGGGCGAATGAGCAGTTCTTC
NA	TRBV28	many	TRBJ2-1	CASSPRRSYNEQFF	TGTGCCAGCAGTCCTCGGAGGTCCTACAATGAGCAGTTCTTC
NA	TRBV18	few	TRBJ1-5	CASSPSRSNQPQHF	TGTGCCAGCTCCCCAAGTAGGAGCAATCAGCCCCAGCATTTT